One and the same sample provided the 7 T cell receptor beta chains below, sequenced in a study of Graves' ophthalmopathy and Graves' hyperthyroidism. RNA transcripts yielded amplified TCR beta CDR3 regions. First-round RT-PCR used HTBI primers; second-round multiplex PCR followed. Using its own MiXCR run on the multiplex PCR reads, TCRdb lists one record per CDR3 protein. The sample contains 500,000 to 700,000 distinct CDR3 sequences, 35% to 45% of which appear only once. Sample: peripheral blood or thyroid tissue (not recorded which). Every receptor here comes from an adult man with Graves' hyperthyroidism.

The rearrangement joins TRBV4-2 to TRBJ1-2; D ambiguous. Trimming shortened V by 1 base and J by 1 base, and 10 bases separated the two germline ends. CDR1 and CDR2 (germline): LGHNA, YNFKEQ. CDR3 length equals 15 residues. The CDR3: CASSQGTAVNYGYTF. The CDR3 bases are TGTGCCAGCAGCCAAGGTACGGCAGTTAACTATGGCTACACCTTC.

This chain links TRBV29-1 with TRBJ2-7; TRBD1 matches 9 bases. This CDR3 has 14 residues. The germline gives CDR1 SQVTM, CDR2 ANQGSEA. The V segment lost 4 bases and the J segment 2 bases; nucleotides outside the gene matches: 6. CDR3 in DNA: TGCAGCGTTGCGCCCGGGACAGGGCCCTACGAGCAGTACTTC. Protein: CSVAPGTGPYEQYF.

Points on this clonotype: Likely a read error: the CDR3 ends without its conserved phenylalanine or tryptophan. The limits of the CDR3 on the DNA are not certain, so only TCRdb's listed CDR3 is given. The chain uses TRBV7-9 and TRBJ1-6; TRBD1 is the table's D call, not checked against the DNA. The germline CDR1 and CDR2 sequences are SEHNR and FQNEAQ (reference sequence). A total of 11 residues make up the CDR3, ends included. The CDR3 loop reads CASSTTTRQTL.

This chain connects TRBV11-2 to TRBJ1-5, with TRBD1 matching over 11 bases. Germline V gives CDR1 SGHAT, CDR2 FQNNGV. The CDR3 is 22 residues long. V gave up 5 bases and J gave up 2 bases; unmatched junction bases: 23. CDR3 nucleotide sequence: TGTGCCAGCAGCCATCCCAACCCAACCCAGGACAGGGGGCGATTTGGCAATCAGCCCCAGCATTTT. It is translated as CASSHPNPTQDRGRFGNQPQHF.

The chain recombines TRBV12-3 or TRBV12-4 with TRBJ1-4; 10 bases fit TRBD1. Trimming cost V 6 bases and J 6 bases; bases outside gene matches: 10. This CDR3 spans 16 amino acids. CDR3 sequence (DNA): TGTGCCAGCAGCCAAGCCGACAGGGGGCGGGATGAAAAACTGTTTTTT. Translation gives CASSQADRGRDEKLFF.

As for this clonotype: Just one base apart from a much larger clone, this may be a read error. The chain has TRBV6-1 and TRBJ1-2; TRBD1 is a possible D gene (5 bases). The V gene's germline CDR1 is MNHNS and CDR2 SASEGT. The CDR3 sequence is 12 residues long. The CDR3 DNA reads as TGTGCCAGCAGCCAAGGGGACTATGGCCACACCTTC. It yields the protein CASSQGDYGHTF.

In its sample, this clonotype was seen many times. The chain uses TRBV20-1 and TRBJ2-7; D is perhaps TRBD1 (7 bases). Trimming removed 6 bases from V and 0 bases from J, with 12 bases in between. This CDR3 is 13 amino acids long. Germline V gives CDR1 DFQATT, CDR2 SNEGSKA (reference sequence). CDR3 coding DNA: TGCAGTGCCGGCGGGGACAGCTCCTACGAGCAGTACTTC. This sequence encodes CSAGGDSSYEQYF.